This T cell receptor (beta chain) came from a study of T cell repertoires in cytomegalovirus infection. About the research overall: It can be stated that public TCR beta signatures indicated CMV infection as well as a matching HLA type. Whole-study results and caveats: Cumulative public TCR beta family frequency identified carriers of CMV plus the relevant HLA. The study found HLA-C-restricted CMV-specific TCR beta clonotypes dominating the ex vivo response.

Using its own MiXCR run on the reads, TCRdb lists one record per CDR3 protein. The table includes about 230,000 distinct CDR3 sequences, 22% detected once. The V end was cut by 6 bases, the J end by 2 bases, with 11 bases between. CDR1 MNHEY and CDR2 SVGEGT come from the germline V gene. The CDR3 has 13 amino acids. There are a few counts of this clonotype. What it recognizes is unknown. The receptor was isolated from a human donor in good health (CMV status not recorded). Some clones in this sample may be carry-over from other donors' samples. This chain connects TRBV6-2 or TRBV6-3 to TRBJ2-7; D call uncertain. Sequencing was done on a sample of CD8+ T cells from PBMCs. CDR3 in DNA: TGTGCCAGCAGCACCCCGGAAACCTACGAGCAGTACTTC. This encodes CASSTPETYEQYF.